Listed here are 18 T cell receptor beta chains from one sample, sequenced in a study of Ad26.COV2.S vaccination and SARS-CoV-2 variants. Assay: immunoSEQ multiplex PCR; the TCRdb copy retains only in-frame clones and omits some. This table has about 350,000 clones, about 85% appearing once. This sample's treatment: about 20 received Ad26.COV2.S at low or high dose, single or two shots; roughly five received placebo; per-sample allocation not given. Samples came from day 63 after the first vaccine or placebo injection. The starting material was peripheral blood, obtained in a trial of Ad26.COV2.S vaccine versus placebo. Receptor source: a person aged 18-60 years who received the Ad26.COV2.S COVID-19 vaccine or a placebo.

This clone was seen only a few times. V and J are TRBV19 and TRBJ1-3, with 8 bases aligning to TRBD1. The CDR3 contains 16 residues. Germline V gene lookup returns CDR1 LNHDA and CDR2 SQIVND (reference sequence). The ends lost 5 bases at V and 1 base at J; junction bases unmatched: 7. As DNA, the CDR3 is TGTGCCAGTAGTCAGACAGGGGCGCCGTCTGGAAACACCATATATTTT. This gives the protein CASSQTGAPSGNTIYF.

This clone has a single count. J is TRBJ1-1 and V is TRBV7-9, with D uncertain. V was pared by 5 bases and J by 4 bases, with 14 bases between. CDR1 is SEHNR and CDR2 is FQNEAQ in the germline V gene (reference sequence). The length of the CDR3 is 14 residues. CDR3 residues: CASSTAVIGTEAFF. DNA for the CDR3: TGTGCCAGCAGCACTGCCGTTATTGGCACTGAAGCTTTCTTT.

The chain is built from TRBV10-2 and TRBJ1-5, with 9 bases lining up with TRBD1. CDR1 WSHSY and CDR2 SAAADI come from the germline V gene. J gave up 9 bases and V 0 bases, and 12 bases lay outside the gene matches. CDR3 length: 17 residues. As DNA, the CDR3 is TGCGCCAGCAGTGAGTCCCTAACAGGGGGCGGGGGTATGCCCCAGCATTTT. Residues: CASSESLTGGGGMPQHF.

The chain uses TRBV13 and TRBJ2-3; the D gene could be TRBD1 or TRBD2 (6 bases each). The CDR3 runs 17 residues. The germline gives CDR1 PRHDT, CDR2 FYEKMQ (reference sequence). V was pared by 5 bases and J by 0 bases, with 18 bases between. The CDR3 protein is CASSRLGGYTSTDTQYF. CDR3 bases: TGTGCCAGCAGCCGGTTAGGGGGGTATACTAGCACAGATACGCAGTATTTT.

This clone was observed a few times. V gene TRBV4-3 combines with J gene TRBJ2-2; the match to TRBD2 covers 9 bases. Looked up from germline, CDR1 is LGHNA and CDR2 is YSLEER. V lost 1 base and J lost 2; bases outside the gene matches: 5. There are 17 residues in the CDR3. CDR3 amino acids: CASSQVRLADNTGELFF. The CDR3 DNA is TGCGCCAGCAGCCAAGTTCGACTAGCGGATAACACCGGGGAGCTGTTTTTT.

The chain is built from TRBV18 and TRBJ1-5; no definite D call. Germline V gives CDR1 KGHSH, CDR2 LQKENI. CDR3 length: 15 amino acids. With 1 base removed from V and 3 bases from J, the gap between germline ends came to 10 bases. CDR3 sequence (DNA): TGTGCCAGCTCACCACGGAGGGATATCAATCAGCCCCAGCATTTT. Translating gives CASSPRRDINQPQHF.

The chain carries TRBV30 and TRBJ2-1; TRBD2 agrees at 11 bases. V shed 3 bases, J shed 8 bases, and the junction held 3 bases outside the gene matches. Per germline, CDR1 GTSNPN and CDR2 SVGIG (reference sequence). CDR3 length equals 13 residues. DNA for the CDR3: TGTGCCTGGAGGGTAGCGGGAGGGCATGAGCAGTTCTTC. This encodes CAWRVAGGHEQFF.

The V gene is TRBV3-1 (or the pseudogene TRBV3-2), the J gene TRBJ1-4, with a possible D match to TRBD1 (6 bases). The V end lost 3 bases, the J end lost 5 bases, and 19 bases lay between the germline ends. The CDR3 spans 17 residues. The germline V gene has CDR1 LGHDT and CDR2 YNNKEL (reference sequence). The CDR3 loop reads CASSQDTPGDKNEKLFF. CDR3 sequence (DNA): TGTGCCAGCAGCCAGGATACCCCAGGGGACAAGAATGAAAAACTGTTTTTT.

The genes are TRBV7-9 and TRBJ2-3, with 7 bases identical to TRBD2. CDR3 length equals 17 residues. The J segment lost 2 bases and the V segment lost 0 bases, leaving 8 bases of the junction unmatched. Germline assignment: CDR1 SEHNR and CDR2 FQNEAQ (reference sequence). The CDR3 region has the DNA TGTGCCAGCAGCTTAGCGCCGGGGGGTAAGGTCACAGATACGCAGTATTTT. Amino acids: CASSLAPGGKVTDTQYF.

The J gene is TRBJ2-2, the V gene TRBV9, with a weak D call TRBD1 (5 bases). The CDR3 has 13 residues. V shed 4 bases and J shed 8 bases, with 12 bases lying between them. Germline V gene sequence: CDR1 SGDLS, CDR2 YYNGEE. The DNA for the CDR3 is TGTGCCAGCAGCCCAGACAGTACTGGGGAGCTGTTTTTT. It yields the protein CASSPDSTGELFF.

The chain links TRBV4-1 to TRBJ1-3, with D possibly TRBD1 on 6 matching bases. The CDR3 consists of 16 residues. In germline, CDR1 is MGHRA, CDR2 YSYEKL. V gave up 1 base and J gave up 4 bases, with 14 bases separating them. The CDR3 DNA follows: TGCGCCAGCAGCCAAGTCTCGGGGGCCAGAGGAAACACCATATATTTT. Translation gives CASSQVSGARGNTIYF.

This clone was seen more than once but under ten times. An end of the junction differs from the germline gene, which may be a read error. The chain combines TRBV30 with TRBJ1-2; 9 bases line up with TRBD1. In germline, CDR1 is GTSNPN, CDR2 SVGIG (reference sequence). The CDR3 contains 11 residues. The CDR3 nucleotides read TGTGCCTGGAGTGGACAGGGGGGCTACAACTTC. Translating it yields CAWSGQGGYNF.

The gene calls are TRBV18 and TRBJ2-7, with 10 bases matching TRBD2. The germline V gene encodes CDR1 KGHSH and CDR2 LQKENI. The CDR3 is made up of 14 amino acids. With 4 bases clipped from V and 4 bases from J, the junction kept 4 bases outside the gene matches. CDR3 nucleotide sequence: TGTGCCAGCTCACTTACTAGCGGGGTGTACGAGCAGTACTTC. Translated, it gives CASSLTSGVYEQYF.

This chain links TRBV19 with TRBJ2-6; D is unresolved. Between the trimmed V and J ends, which lost 4 bases and 0 bases, there was a span of 19 bases. There are 19 residues in the CDR3. In germline, CDR1 is LNHDA, CDR2 SQIVND (reference sequence). The CDR3 coding sequence is TGTGCCAGTAGTAGGGAAGGGCTTGCCGTGGGCTCTGGGGCCAACGTCCTGACTTTC. The encoded protein is CASSREGLAVGSGANVLTF.

The CDR3 DNA sequence: TGTGCCAGCAGCGCACAGCCCACCGGGGAGCTGTTTTTT. This translates into CASSAQPTGELFF. This chain uses TRBV7-2 with TRBJ2-2; no clear D. Trimming took 5 bases from V and 4 from J, leaving 8 bases between them. The CDR3 runs 13 residues. Germline CDR1 is SGHTA and CDR2 is FQGNSA.

This clone has just a few counts. The V gene is TRBV30, the J gene TRBJ1-2; TRBD1 aligns across 9 bases. Germline loops: CDR1 GTSNPN, CDR2 SVGIG (reference sequence). The J segment lost 8 bases and the V segment lost 2 bases, leaving 6 bases of the junction unmatched. There are 13 residues in the CDR3. CDR3 in amino acids: CAWSTTGGRGYTF. The CDR3 nucleotides are TGTGCCTGGAGTACCACAGGGGGCAGGGGCTACACCTTC.

This chain uses TRBV5-1 with TRBJ2-5; 8 bases are shared with TRBD2. CDR1 and CDR2 from the germline V gene are SGHRS and YFSETQ. V dropped 1 base and J dropped 4; count of bases not matched to a gene: 9. This CDR3 has 16 residues. In DNA, the CDR3 is TGCGCCAGCAGCTTGCCGGAGCCGGCGGGGGGAGAGACCCAGTACTTC. This sequence encodes CASSLPEPAGGETQYF.

This clone was seen once. At the DNA level, this CDR3 is encoded by other sequences in the same sample as well. The chain employs TRBV11-2 and TRBJ2-7; D possibly uses TRBD1 or TRBD2 (6 bases each). The CDR3 length is 14 residues. V was trimmed by 5 bases and J by 2 bases, leaving 13 bases between them. Germline assignment: CDR1 SGHAT and CDR2 FQNNGV. The CDR3 spells CASSLGGSTYEQYF. The CDR3 nucleotides read TGTGCCAGCAGCCTCGGGGGCTCGACCTACGAGCAGTACTTC.